The entry below describes one T cell receptor beta chain. Antigen unknown. This specimen comes from a study of cytomegalovirus exposure and HLA in healthy donors. For the study at large: Earlier, 90 million to 140 million unique TCR beta sequences were recovered from approximately 180 million T cells by an analysis. Overall study results and limits: Across HLA loci, a later analysis found differing TCR association rates, with DRB1 most and HLA-C fewest.

The V and J ends lost 4 bases and 0 bases respectively, with 7 bases between them. CDR3 size: 13 residues. Germline CDR1 reads SGHNT; CDR2 reads YENEEA. PCR primers comprised 60 Vbeta and 13 Jbeta primers. Profiling relied on immunoSEQ multiplex PCR, and the TCRdb table lists in-frame clones only, not all of them. The data show some 130,000 clones, 66% seen once. Sequences were obtained from PBMCs. The genes are TRBV11-3 and TRBJ2-7, with D possibly matching TRBD1 (6 bases). The sequence was collected from a human donor in good health. The CDR3 here is CASSSDSSYEQYF. In DNA, the CDR3 is TGTGCCAGCAGCTCGGACAGCTCCTACGAGCAGTACTTC.